The rows below give T cell receptor beta chains drawn from one sample of a study of blood T cell repertoires in COVID-19. The assay was immunoSEQ multiplex PCR, and TCRdb's table has in-frame clones only and misses some. The sample records 310,000 or so clones, 80% to 90% being singletons. The source material was PBMCs or T cells enriched from blood (not recorded which). All receptors come from a woman aged 18-29 years who had recovered from COVID-19. Both conserved end residues are part of each CDR3. D genes are given only for firm matches. For some rows the clone size is stated as once, few or many, or as a class when expanded; others skip it.

D gene,clone size,J gene,V gene,CDR3 DNA,CDR3 protein
TRBD2,.,TRBJ2-3,TRBV20-1,TGCAGTGCTAGTGATCCCGGACTAGCGGGCCTCACAGATACGCAGTATTTT,CSASDPGLAGLTDTQYF
.,.,TRBJ1-2,TRBV14,TGTGCCAGCGGGGATACGGGACAAAACTATGGCTACACCTTC,CASGDTGQNYGYTF
TRBD1,.,TRBJ1-2,TRBV18,TGTGCCAGCTCACAGACAGGGGGCATTGGCTACACCTTC,CASSQTGGIGYTF
TRBD1,.,TRBJ2-7,TRBV19,TGTGCCAGTAGTACTGGACAGGGCTACGAGCAGTACTTC,CASSTGQGYEQYF
.,once,TRBJ1-2,TRBV3-1/TRBV3-2,TGTGCCAGCAGCCCTGACAGTCAGGGCTATGGCTACACCTTC,CASSPDSQGYGYTF
TRBD1,.,TRBJ1-5,TRBV7-3,TGTGCCAGCAGCTTAGGACAGGAAGGCGCTCAGCCCCAGCATTTT,CASSLGQEGAQPQHF
TRBD2,.,TRBJ2-3,TRBV7-2,TGTGCCAGCAGCTTAGAAGGCGGGAGGGAAGTTGAGTATTTT,CASSLEGGREVEYF
.,many,TRBJ1-3,TRBV18,TGTGCCAGCTCACCAGAGGGACACCTCTCTGGAAACACCATATATTTT,CASSPEGHLSGNTIYF
TRBD2,.,TRBJ2-7,TRBV27,TGTGCCAGCAGTCTAACTAGCGGACTACCCTCCTACGAGCAGTACTTC,CASSLTSGLPSYEQYF
.,.,TRBJ1-1,TRBV6-1,TGTGCCAGCAGTGAAATCGGGGTGAACACTGAAGCTTTCTTT,CASSEIGVNTEAFF
.,.,TRBJ2-7,TRBV28,TGTGCCAGCAGTTCATTGGCGCGGGACTCCTTCTCGGGAGAGCAGTACTTC,CASSSLARDSFSGEQYF
.,.,TRBJ1-3,TRBV18,TGTGCCAGCTCACCACCGCAGGGATTGCGAGGAAACACCATATATTTT,CASSPPQGLRGNTIYF
.,.,TRBJ2-1,TRBV13,TGTGCCAGCAGCTTAGCGCTACGGTTACAGTTCTTC,CASSLALRLQFF
TRBD1,.,TRBJ1-3,TRBV10-3,TGTGCCATCACCCCCGACAGGGACCTAGGAAACACCATATATTTT,CAITPDRDLGNTIYF
.,.,TRBJ1-1,TRBV4-1,TGCGCCAGCAGCCATGGAATGGACATGAACACTGAAGCTTTCTTT,CASSHGMDMNTEAFF
.,.,TRBJ2-7,TRBV18,TGTGCCAGCTCCCCGTCTTCCCGCTCCTACGAGCAGTACTTC,CASSPSSRSYEQYF
.,.,TRBJ2-3,TRBV19,TGTGCCAGTAGTATCGGGAGCTCAGATACGCAGTATTTT,CASSIGSSDTQYF
TRBD2,.,TRBJ2-7,TRBV4-1,TGCGCCAGCAGCCAACTAGCGGGAGCCCCAAAAAAGTACTTC,CASSQLAGAPKKYF
.,.,TRBJ2-2,TRBV7-3,TGTGCCAGCAGCTCGGGAACCAAGACAGGGGAGCTGTTTTTT,CASSSGTKTGELFF
.,.,TRBJ2-7,TRBV28,TGTGCCAGCAGCCAATCCAATCCTATCGACAGGTACTTC,CASSQSNPIDRYF
TRBD2,.,TRBJ2-7,TRBV3-1/TRBV3-2,TGTGCCAGCAGCCTGAGCGGGGGCTCCTACGAGCAGTACTTC,CASSLSGGSYEQYF
TRBD1,.,TRBJ2-7,TRBV12-3/TRBV12-4,TGTGCCAGCACCAGGGACAGGAGGTACGAGCAGTACTTC,CASTRDRRYEQYF
TRBD1,.,TRBJ1-5,TRBV5-1,TGCGCCAGCAGCCCTACAGGGGGCATCGGCAATCAGCCCCAGCATTTT,CASSPTGGIGNQPQHF
.,.,TRBJ2-2,TRBV21-1,TGTGCCAGCAGCAACAGGTCCCCAGACACCGGGGAGCTGTTTTTT,CASSNRSPDTGELFF
TRBD1,.,TRBJ1-2,TRBV27,TGTGCCAGCAGTTACGCACCGGGACAGGGTAACTATGGCTACACCTTC,CASSYAPGQGNYGYTF
TRBD1,.,TRBJ1-4,TRBV5-1,TGCGCCAGCAGCTTGGGGCAACAGGGGGAGCATGAAAAACTGTTTTTT,CASSLGQQGEHEKLFF
.,.,TRBJ1-2,TRBV4-1,TGCGCCAGCAGCCAAGATCTTGAGGCGTGGTATGGCTACACCTTC,CASSQDLEAWYGYTF
TRBD1,once,TRBJ2-5,TRBV13,TGTGCCAGCAGCTCCGCAGGACAGGGGACTAAAGAGACCCAGTACTTC,CASSSAGQGTKETQYF
.,few,TRBJ2-2,TRBV25-1,TGTGCCAGCAGTGAGGACCCGGGGATGACCGGGGAGCTGTTTTTT,CASSEDPGMTGELFF
TRBD2,few,TRBJ2-1,TRBV11-3,TGTGCCAGCAGCTCCAGAGCCGGGACTACCTTTAATGAGCAGTTCTTC,CASSSRAGTTFNEQFF
.,.,TRBJ1-1,TRBV28,TGTGCCAGCACTCTCCGGGGACTTAGGAACACTGAAGCTTTCTTT,CASTLRGLRNTEAFF
TRBD1,.,TRBJ1-6,TRBV5-1,TGCGCCAGCAGCTTAGGACAGGGGATTAATTCACCCCTCCACTTT,CASSLGQGINSPLHF
TRBD1,.,TRBJ2-7,TRBV2,TGTGCCAGCAGGGACACTTGGACAGGGGTTAGGCAGTACTTC,CASRDTWTGVRQYF
.,few,TRBJ1-1,TRBV4-1,TGCGCCAGCAGCCAAGTTCTACAGTTAGGGGGCACTGAAGCTTTCTTT,CASSQVLQLGGTEAFF